The sequence of this T cell receptor (beta chain) was determined in a study of T cell changes during pregnancy in multiple sclerosis. CDR1 and CDR2 (germline): SGHRS, YFSETQ. The V end was cut by 1 base, the J end by 9 bases, with 8 bases between. The CDR3 consists of 12 residues. The repertoire was sequenced with immunoSEQ multiplex PCR; TCRdb's copy has only in-frame clones and lacks some. The table shows 45,000 to 55,000 clones, with around nine tenths occurring only once. The sequence came from a female donor with multiple sclerosis, enrolled in a pregnancy study. The genes are TRBV5-1 and TRBJ2-1, with D maybe TRBD2 (7 bases). Source: peripheral blood, taken in the first trimester of pregnancy. The CDR3 loop is CASSLRGGEQFF. The DNA for the CDR3 is TGCGCCAGCAGCTTGAGGGGGGGTGAGCAGTTCTTC. Full variable domain (missing parts from reference TRBV5-1 and TRBJ2-1): KAGVTQTPRYLIKTRGQQVTLSCSPISGHRSVSWYQQTPGQGLQFLFEYFSETQRNKGNFPGRFSGRQFSNSRSEMNVSTLELGDSALYLCASSLRGGEQFFGPGTRLTVL.